The 25 T cell receptor beta chains given below trace back to one sample, sequenced in a study of cytomegalovirus exposure and HLA in healthy donors. A multiplex PCR was run with 60 Vbeta primers and 13 Jbeta primers. TCRdb's table, derived via immunoSEQ multiplex PCR, lists solely in-frame clones and lacks some. The sample includes more than 65,000 clones, about 80% of them seen just once. Sequenced input: PBMCs. All receptors come from a female donor in good health and CMV-seronegative.

This clone was observed a handful of times. This rearrangement joins TRBV7-2 to TRBJ1-5; TRBD1 matches at 8 bases. V shed 5 bases, J shed 5 bases, and the junction held 5 bases outside the gene matches. This CDR3 spans 14 amino acids. CDR1 is SGHTA and CDR2 is FQGNSA in the germline V gene. CDR3 loop: CASSRETGDQPQHF. As DNA, the CDR3 is TGTGCCAGCAGCAGGGAGACAGGGGATCAGCCCCAGCATTTT.

J is TRBJ1-2 and V is TRBV6-5; 8 bases match TRBD1. The CDR3 totals 14 residues. Trimming cost V 7 bases and J 3 bases; bases outside gene matches: 7. Germline V gives CDR1 MNHEY, CDR2 SVGAGI. CDR3 bases: TGTGCCAGCAAGCGGACAGGGCCGCACTATGGCTACACCTTC. Translation gives CASKRTGPHYGYTF.

This chain joins TRBV2 and TRBJ1-4; a weak D match, TRBD1 (5 bases). CDR3 size: 14 residues. CDR1 is SNHLY and CDR2 is FYNNEI in the germline V gene. V was clipped by 2 bases and J by 7 bases, with 11 bases between them. CDR3 in DNA: TGTGCCAGCAGTGAACAGGGTGCTAGTGAAAAACTGTTTTTT. Protein product: CASSEQGASEKLFF.

The genes are TRBV18 and TRBJ1-1, with D maybe TRBD1 (5 bases). Germline V gives CDR1 KGHSH, CDR2 LQKENI. The CDR3 has 16 residues. V was trimmed by 1 base and J by 1 base, leaving 13 bases between them. The CDR3 loop is CASSPRFGAGNTEAFF. CDR3 coding DNA: TGTGCCAGCTCACCACGTTTTGGGGCTGGGAACACTGAAGCTTTCTTT.

The rearrangement links TRBV18 to TRBJ2-7; unclear D gene. Germline CDR1 and CDR2: KGHSH and LQKENI. The CDR3 spans 13 residues. V was shortened by 3 bases and J by 7 bases, with 13 bases between the two germline ends. CDR3 protein: CASSPSRSGEQYF. The CDR3 DNA reads as TGTGCCAGCTCACCGAGCCGGAGTGGGGAGCAGTACTTC.

V is TRBV7-9 and J is TRBJ2-3; a possible D gene is TRBD1 (6 bases). Per germline, CDR1 SEHNR and CDR2 FQNEAQ (reference sequence). The CDR3 extends over 14 amino acids. The V gene lost 4 bases and the J gene lost 7 bases, with 15 bases spanning the gap. This CDR3 reads CASSWNREANTQYF. In nucleotides, the CDR3 is TGTGCCAGCAGCTGGAACAGGGAAGCGAATACGCAGTATTTT.

This clone was recorded only once. The chain is built from TRBV6-1 and TRBJ2-1; D might be TRBD1 (5 bases). Per germline, CDR1 MNHNS and CDR2 SASEGT. Trimming stripped 5 bases from V and 1 base from J, with 12 bases between. The CDR3 runs 15 residues. Here the CDR3 DNA reads TGTGCCAGCAGTCCAAGGGGTGGGTCCTACAATGAGCAGTTCTTC. Encoded protein: CASSPRGGSYNEQFF.

This clone was seen a single time. One end of the junction fails to match germline, which may point to a read error. The chain carries TRBV9 and TRBJ1-2; D call uncertain. The CDR3 has 15 amino acids. Germline CDR1 SGDLS, CDR2 YYNGEE. The CDR3 DNA reads TGTGCTAGCAGCGTAGCATGGTCGGCTAACTATGGCTACACCTTC. It yields the protein CASSVAWSANYGYTF.

Only a few counts were recorded for this clone. The chain couples TRBV19 to TRBJ1-1; D remains ambiguous. V dropped 3 bases and J dropped 1 base, with 6 bases sitting between them. Germline V gene data show CDR1 as LNHDA and CDR2 as SQIVND (reference sequence). This CDR3 is 13 amino acids long. CDR3 DNA: TGTGCCAGTAGTATGGACTCGAACACTGAAGCTTTCTTT. As protein: CASSMDSNTEAFF.

The chain couples TRBV19 to TRBJ1-4; D unclear. This CDR3 is 14 amino acids long. Trimming cost V 7 bases and J 2 bases, with 11 bases left between them. Germline V gene sequence: CDR1 LNHDA, CDR2 SQIVND (reference sequence). For the CDR3, the DNA is TGTGCCAGTAACGACGGAGCTACTAATGAAAAACTGTTTTTT. Translated: CASNDGATNEKLFF.

The chain is built from TRBV2 and TRBJ1-2; D is perhaps TRBD1 (6 bases). The CDR3 runs 13 residues. V was pared by 6 bases and J by 8 bases, with 16 bases between. From germline, CDR1 is SNHLY and CDR2 FYNNEI. CDR3 DNA sequence: TGTGCCAGCAGGGGAGGGGGATCGGACGGCTACACCTTC. It yields the protein CASRGGGSDGYTF.

This chain connects TRBV19 to TRBJ2-7; D is perhaps TRBD1 (6 bases). The CDR3 spans 14 residues. V was trimmed by 5 bases and J by 5 bases, leaving 16 bases between them. Germline loops: CDR1 LNHDA, CDR2 SQIVND (reference sequence). CDR3 in DNA: TGTGCCAGTAGTCGGTCGGCGCAGGGGAACGAGCAGTACTTC. Amino acids: CASSRSAQGNEQYF.

The sample holds a few counts of this clone. This chain connects TRBV7-9 to TRBJ1-2; 8 nucleotides line up with TRBD1. CDR1 is SEHNR and CDR2 is FQNEAQ in the germline V gene (reference sequence). With 7 bases clipped from V and 4 bases from J, the junction kept 8 bases outside the gene matches. The CDR3 runs to 14 residues. As DNA, the CDR3 is TGTGCCAGCACCTTGGACAGGGAGTCCTATGGCTACACCTTC. It is translated as CASTLDRESYGYTF. Full variable domain (rest looked up from reference TRBV7-9 and TRBJ1-2): DTGVSQNPRHKITKRGQNVTFRCDPISEHNRLYWYRQTLGQGPEFLTYFQNEAQLEKSRLLSDRFSAERPKGSFSTLEIQRTEQGDSAMYLCASTLDRESYGYTFGSGTRLTVV.

This clone appeared once. This chain links TRBV18 with TRBJ1-2, with 9 bases matching TRBD1. The CDR3 has 15 amino acids. The trim removed 3 bases at V and 4 bases at J, leaving 6 bases unmatched. The germline gives CDR1 KGHSH, CDR2 LQKENI. The CDR3 DNA sequence: TGTGCCAGCTCACCCGGACAGGGGAATTCCTATGGCTACACCTTC. It specifies CASSPGQGNSYGYTF.

V and J are TRBV5-1 and TRBJ1-2; 7 bases map to TRBD1. V trimming: 3 bases; J trimming: 8 bases; junction bases outside the gene matches: 7. CDR1 is SGHRS, CDR2 YFSETQ, per germline. This CDR3 contains 13 residues. The CDR3 is CASSWRQGGGYTF. CDR3 DNA: TGCGCCAGCAGCTGGAGACAGGGTGGCGGCTACACCTTC.

The chain has TRBV15 and TRBJ2-5, with TRBD2 matching over 8 bases. The CDR3 consists of 13 residues. Trimming at V came to 4 bases and at J to 7 bases, leaving 5 bases not matched to a gene. The germline CDR1 and CDR2 sequences are LNHNV and YYDKDF (reference sequence). The CDR3 bases are TGTGCCACCAGCACCGGGACTAGAGTGACCCAGTACTTC. Amino acid sequence: CATSTGTRVTQYF. The variable domain in full, completed from reference TRBV15 and TRBJ2-5, reads DAMVIQNPRYQVTQFGKPVTLSCSQTLNHNVMYWYQQKSSQAPKLLFHYYDKDFNNEADTPDNFQSRRPNTSFCFLDIRSPGLGDTAMYLCATSTGTRVTQYFGPGTRLLVL.

The gene calls are TRBV5-6 and TRBJ1-5; D uncertain. Trimming left V 1 base short and J 2 bases short, with 13 bases between. This CDR3 region has 16 residues. CDR1 is SGHDT, CDR2 YYEEEE, per germline. The CDR3 coding sequence is TGTGCCAGCAGCTTGTCAGCTGGCCAGGGCAATCAGCCCCAGCATTTT. This codes for CASSLSAGQGNQPQHF.

This chain joins TRBV5-5 and TRBJ1-4; D remains ambiguous. Germline-derived CDR1 and CDR2 are SGHKS and YYEKEE (reference sequence). V was pared by 2 bases and J by 5 bases, with 10 bases between. CDR3 size: 14 residues. CDR3 loop: CASSLQPLNEKLFF. The CDR3 nucleotides read TGTGCCAGCAGCTTACAGCCACTGAATGAAAAACTGTTTTTT.

This chain joins TRBV18 and TRBJ2-2; D might be TRBD2 (5 bases). V was trimmed by 3 bases and J by 2 bases, leaving 10 bases between them. The CDR3 is made up of 15 amino acids. Per germline, CDR1 KGHSH and CDR2 LQKENI. The CDR3 DNA reads as TGTGCCAGCTCACCGAATAGCGCCAACACCGGGGAGCTGTTTTTT. Protein sequence: CASSPNSANTGELFF.

This clone was recorded a few times. The chain uses TRBV5-1 and TRBJ1-1; D unresolved. Trimming stripped 0 bases from V and 4 bases from J, with 7 bases between. Looked up from germline, CDR1 is SGHRS and CDR2 is YFSETQ. The CDR3 totals 13 residues. CDR3 protein: CASSLGLSTEAFF. The CDR3 DNA follows: TGCGCCAGCAGCTTGGGTTTGAGCACTGAAGCTTTCTTT.

This clone was observed a handful of times. The J gene is TRBJ2-7, the V gene TRBV11-2, with 8 bases identical to TRBD1. Per germline, CDR1 SGHAT and CDR2 FQNNGV. This CDR3 region has 13 residues. Losses at the gene ends were 5 bases for V and 7 bases for J; bases not matched to a gene: 7. The DNA of the CDR3 is TGTGCCAGCAGCCCTGGGGACAGGTGGGAGCAGTACTTC. Its translation is CASSPGDRWEQYF.

The V gene is TRBV4-3, the J gene TRBJ2-7; possible D gene TRBD1, 5 bases. The germline V gene has CDR1 LGHNA and CDR2 YSLEER. V lost 0 bases and J 3 bases, leaving 15 bases between the germline ends. This CDR3 has 16 amino acids. The CDR3 protein is CASSQDRNRNNYEQYF. CDR3 nucleotide sequence: TGCGCCAGCAGCCAAGATAGAAACAGGAATAACTACGAGCAGTACTTC.

V and J are TRBV20-1 and TRBJ1-1, with D tentatively TRBD1 (6 bases). This CDR3 is 10 amino acids long. The V end lost 6 bases, the J end lost 10 bases, and 12 bases lay between the germline ends. Germline V lookup: CDR1 DFQATT, CDR2 SNEGSKA (reference sequence). DNA for the CDR3: TGCAGTGCCGAGGGGGGGCGAGCTTTCTTT. Encoded protein: CSAEGGRAFF.

This chain joins TRBV5-4 and TRBJ2-3, with TRBD2 matching over 9 bases. The J segment lost 5 bases and the V segment lost 1 base, leaving 5 bases of the junction unmatched. This CDR3 is built from 15 residues. Germline-derived CDR1 and CDR2 are SGHNT and YYREEE (reference sequence). The CDR3 coding sequence is TGTGCCAGCAGCTTGAGTAGCGGGAGAAGAGATACGCAGTATTTT. Its protein is CASSLSSGRRDTQYF.

This clone has only a few counts. The genes are TRBV27 and TRBJ2-5; TRBD1 agrees at 10 bases. Germline assignment: CDR1 MNHEY and CDR2 SMNVEV (reference sequence). V lost 5 bases, J lost 1 base, and 22 bases stayed unmatched. This CDR3 has 21 amino acids. The CDR3 nucleotides read TGTGCCAGCAGTCCACGGGGGACAGGGGATTTTGGGGGAGGCCTCCAAGAGACCCAGTACTTC. Its protein is CASSPRGTGDFGGGLQETQYF.